What follows is one TCR beta chain and its context. The sample originates from a study of blood T cell repertoires in COVID-19. Germline V CDR1 and CDR2: SGHAT, FQNNGV. This CDR3 contains 15 residues. V lost 5 bases and J lost 4; bases outside the gene matches: 10. Sequenced by immunoSEQ multiplex PCR; TCRdb stores in-frame clones only, minus some. The sample yields some 70,000 clones, 85% to 90% seen once. The TCR originated in a woman at least 80 years old with active COVID-19. Sample: peripheral blood. The chain joins TRBV11-2 to TRBJ2-7, with 8 bases identical to TRBD1. DNA of the CDR3: TGTGCCAGCAGCCTAGCCCGGACAGGGCGATACGAGCAGTACTTC. Amino acids: CASSLARTGRYEQYF.